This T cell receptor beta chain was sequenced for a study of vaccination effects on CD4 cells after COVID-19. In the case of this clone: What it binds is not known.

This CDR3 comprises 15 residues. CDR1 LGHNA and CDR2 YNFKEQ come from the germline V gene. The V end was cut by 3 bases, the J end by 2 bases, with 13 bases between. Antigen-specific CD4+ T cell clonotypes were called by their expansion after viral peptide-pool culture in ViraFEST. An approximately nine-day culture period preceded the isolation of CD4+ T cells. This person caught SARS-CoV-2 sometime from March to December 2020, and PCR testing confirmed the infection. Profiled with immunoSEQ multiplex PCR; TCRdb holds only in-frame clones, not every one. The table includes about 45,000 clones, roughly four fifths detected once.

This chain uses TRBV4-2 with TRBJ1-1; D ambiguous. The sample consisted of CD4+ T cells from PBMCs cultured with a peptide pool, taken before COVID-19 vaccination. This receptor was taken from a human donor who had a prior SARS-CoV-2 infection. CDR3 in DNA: TGTGCCAGCAGCCATCCGGACGGAGAAAACACTGAAGCTTTCTTT. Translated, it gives CASSHPDGENTEAFF.